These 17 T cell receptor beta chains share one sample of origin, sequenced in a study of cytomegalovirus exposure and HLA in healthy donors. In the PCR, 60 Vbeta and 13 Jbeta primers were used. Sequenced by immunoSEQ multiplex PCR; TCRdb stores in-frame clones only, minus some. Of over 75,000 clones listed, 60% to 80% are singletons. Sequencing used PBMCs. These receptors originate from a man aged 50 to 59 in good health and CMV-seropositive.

The DNA of the CDR3 is TGTGCCAGCAGCTTGAACCTGGCCGGAAAGGAGGTGTTTTTT. Translating it yields CASSLNLAGKEVFF. The chain uses TRBV5-4 and TRBJ1-4; D remains unclear. V was shortened by 1 base and J by 15 bases, with 19 bases between the two germline ends. Germline V gene sequence: CDR1 SGHNT, CDR2 YYREEE (reference sequence). The CDR3 totals 14 residues.

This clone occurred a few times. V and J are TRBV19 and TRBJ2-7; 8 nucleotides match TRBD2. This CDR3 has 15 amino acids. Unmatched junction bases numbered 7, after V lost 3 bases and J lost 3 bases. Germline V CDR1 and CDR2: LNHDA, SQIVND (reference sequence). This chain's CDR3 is CASSIRAGGFYEQYF. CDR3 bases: TGTGCCAGTAGTATTCGGGCGGGGGGATTCTACGAGCAGTACTTC.

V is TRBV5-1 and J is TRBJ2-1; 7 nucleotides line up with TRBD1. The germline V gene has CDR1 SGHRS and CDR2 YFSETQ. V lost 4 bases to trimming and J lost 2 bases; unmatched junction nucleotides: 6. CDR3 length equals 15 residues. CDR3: CASSLTGDPYNEQFF. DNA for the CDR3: TGCGCCAGCAGCCTCACAGGGGATCCCTACAATGAGCAGTTCTTC.

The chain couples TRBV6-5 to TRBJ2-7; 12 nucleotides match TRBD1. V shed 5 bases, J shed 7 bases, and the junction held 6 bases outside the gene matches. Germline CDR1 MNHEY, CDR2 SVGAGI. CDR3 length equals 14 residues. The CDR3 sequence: CASSQGQGAREQYF. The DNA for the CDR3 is TGTGCCAGCAGTCAGGGACAGGGGGCGCGAGAGCAGTACTTC.

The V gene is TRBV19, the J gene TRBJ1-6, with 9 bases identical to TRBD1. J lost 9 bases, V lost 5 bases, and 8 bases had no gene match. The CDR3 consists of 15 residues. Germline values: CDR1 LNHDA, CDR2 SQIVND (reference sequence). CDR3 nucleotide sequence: TGTGCCAGTAGTCTGATACAGGGGGCAGGTTCACCCCTCCACTTT. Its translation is CASSLIQGAGSPLHF.

CDR3 sequence: CASSPEGPYNEDEKLFF. In DNA, the CDR3 is TGTGCCAGCAGCCCCGAGGGCCCGTACAACGAGGATGAAAAACTGTTTTTT. V gene TRBV21-1 combines with J gene TRBJ1-4. TRBV21-1 is a listed pseudogene. This CDR3 spans 17 amino acids.

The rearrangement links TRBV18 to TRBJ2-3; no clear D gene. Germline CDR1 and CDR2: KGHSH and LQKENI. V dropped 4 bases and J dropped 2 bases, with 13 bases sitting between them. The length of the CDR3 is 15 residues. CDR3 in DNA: TGTGCCAGCTCACGAGGAGCCTCAGACACAGATACGCAGTATTTT. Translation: CASSRGASDTDTQYF. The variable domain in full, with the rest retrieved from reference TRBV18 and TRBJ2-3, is NAGVMQNPRHLVRRRGQEARLRCSPMKGHSHVYWYRQLPEEGLKFMVYLQKENIIDESGMPKERFSAEFPKEGPSILRIQQVVRGDSAAYFCASSRGASDTDTQYFGPGTRLTVL.

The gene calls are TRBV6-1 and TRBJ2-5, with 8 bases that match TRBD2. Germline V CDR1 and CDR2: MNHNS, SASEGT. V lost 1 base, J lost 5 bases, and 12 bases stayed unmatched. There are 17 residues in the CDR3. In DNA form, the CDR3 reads TGTGCCAGCAGTGAAGGGACGGGGGGGAGAGAGATGGAGACCCAGTACTTC. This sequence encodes CASSEGTGGREMETQYF.

The CDR3 DNA sequence: TGTGCCAGCAGCTTAGCGGGCCTCTCCTACAATGAGCAGTTCTTC. It codes for CASSLAGLSYNEQFF. The V gene is TRBV7-9, the J gene TRBJ2-1; no firm D call. The length of the CDR3 is 15 residues. The V gene lost 0 bases and the J gene lost 0 bases, with 6 bases spanning the gap. Germline V lookup: CDR1 SEHNR, CDR2 FQNEAQ (reference sequence).

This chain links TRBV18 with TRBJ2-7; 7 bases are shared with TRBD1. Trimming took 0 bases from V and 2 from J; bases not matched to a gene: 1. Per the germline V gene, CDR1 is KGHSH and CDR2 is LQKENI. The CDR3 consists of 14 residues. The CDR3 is CASSPPQGAYEQYF. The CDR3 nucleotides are TGTGCCAGCTCACCACCCCAGGGGGCCTACGAGCAGTACTTC. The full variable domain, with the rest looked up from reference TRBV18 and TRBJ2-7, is NAGVMQNPRHLVRRRGQEARLRCSPMKGHSHVYWYRQLPEEGLKFMVYLQKENIIDESGMPKERFSAEFPKEGPSILRIQQVVRGDSAAYFCASSPPQGAYEQYFGPGTRLTVT.

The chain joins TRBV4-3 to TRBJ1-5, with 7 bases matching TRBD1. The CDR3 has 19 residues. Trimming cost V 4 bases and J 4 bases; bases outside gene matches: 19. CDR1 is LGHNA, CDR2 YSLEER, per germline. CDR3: CASSPFWQGVSELNQPQHF. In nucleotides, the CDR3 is TGCGCCAGCAGCCCTTTCTGGCAGGGGGTAAGTGAGCTAAATCAGCCCCAGCATTTT.

CDR3 in DNA: TGCGCCAGCAGCTTGGGACTTCAGGAGCAGTACTTC. Translated: CASSLGLQEQYF. This chain links TRBV5-1 with TRBJ2-7; no firm D call. V lost 0 bases to trimming and J lost 7 bases, with 8 bases between them. CDR1 and CDR2 (germline): SGHRS, YFSETQ. This CDR3 is built from 12 residues.

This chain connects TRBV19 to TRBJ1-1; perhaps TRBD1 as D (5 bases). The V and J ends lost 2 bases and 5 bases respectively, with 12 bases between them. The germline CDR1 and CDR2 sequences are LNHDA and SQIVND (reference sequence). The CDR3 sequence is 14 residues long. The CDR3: CASSIRVGGTEAFF. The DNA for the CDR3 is TGTGCCAGTAGTATACGGGTGGGGGGAACTGAAGCTTTCTTT. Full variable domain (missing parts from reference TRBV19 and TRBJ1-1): DGGITQSPKYLFRKEGQNVTLSCEQNLNHDAMYWYRQDPGQGLRLIYYSQIVNDFQKGDIAEGYSVSREKKESFPLTVTSAQKNPTAFYLCASSIRVGGTEAFFGQGTRLTVV.

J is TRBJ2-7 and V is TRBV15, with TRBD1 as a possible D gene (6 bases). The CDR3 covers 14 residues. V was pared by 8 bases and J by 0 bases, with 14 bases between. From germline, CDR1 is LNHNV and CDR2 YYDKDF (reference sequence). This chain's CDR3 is CATSAGTYSYEQYF. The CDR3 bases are TGTGCCACCTCGGCCGGGACATACTCCTACGAGCAGTACTTC.

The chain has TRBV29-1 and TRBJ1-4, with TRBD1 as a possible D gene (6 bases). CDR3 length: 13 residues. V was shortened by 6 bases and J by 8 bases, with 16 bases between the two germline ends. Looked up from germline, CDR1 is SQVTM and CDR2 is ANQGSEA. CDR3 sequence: CSVLVGGWEKLFF. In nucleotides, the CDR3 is TGCAGCGTATTGGTAGGGGGTTGGGAAAAACTGTTTTTT.

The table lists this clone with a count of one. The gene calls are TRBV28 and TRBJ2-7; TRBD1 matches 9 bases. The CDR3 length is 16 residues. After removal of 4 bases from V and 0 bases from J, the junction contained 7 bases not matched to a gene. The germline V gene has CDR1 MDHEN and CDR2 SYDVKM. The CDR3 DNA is TGTGCCAGCAGTTCAAGGGGACAGGGAGACTCCTACGAGCAGTACTTC. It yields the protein CASSSRGQGDSYEQYF. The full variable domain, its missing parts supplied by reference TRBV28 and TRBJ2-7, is DVKVTQSSRYLVKRTGEKVFLECVQDMDHENMFWYRQDPGLGLRLIYFSYDVKMKEKGDIPEGYSVSREKKERFSLILESASTNQTSMYLCASSSRGQGDSYEQYFGPGTRLTVT.

The CDR3 reads CASSRPGFSNEQYF. CDR3 coding DNA: TGTGCCAGCAGCAGGCCCGGGTTTTCCAACGAGCAGTACTTC. J is TRBJ2-7 and V is TRBV7-8; D ambiguous. The CDR3 extends over 14 amino acids. Trimming shortened V by 5 bases and J by 5 bases, and 16 bases separated the two germline ends. Per germline, CDR1 SGHVS and CDR2 FQNEAQ.